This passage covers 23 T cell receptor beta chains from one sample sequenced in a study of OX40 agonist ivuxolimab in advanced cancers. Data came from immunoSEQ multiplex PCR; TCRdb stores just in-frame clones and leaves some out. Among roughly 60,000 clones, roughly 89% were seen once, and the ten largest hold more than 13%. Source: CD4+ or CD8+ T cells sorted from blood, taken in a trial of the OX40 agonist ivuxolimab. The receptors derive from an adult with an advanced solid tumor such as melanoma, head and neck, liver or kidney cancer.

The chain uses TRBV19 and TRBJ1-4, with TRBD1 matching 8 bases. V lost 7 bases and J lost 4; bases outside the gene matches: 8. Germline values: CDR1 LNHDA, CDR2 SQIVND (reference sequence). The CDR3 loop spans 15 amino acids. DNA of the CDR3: TGTGCCAGTAAGGACAGGGCGATTGATAATGAAAAACTGTTTTTT. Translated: CASKDRAIDNEKLFF.

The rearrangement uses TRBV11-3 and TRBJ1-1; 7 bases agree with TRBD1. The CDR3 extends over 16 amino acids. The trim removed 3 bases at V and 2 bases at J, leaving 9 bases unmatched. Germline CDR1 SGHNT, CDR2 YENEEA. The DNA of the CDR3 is TGTGCCAGCAGCTTGGAGGTAAACAGGGGTAACACTGAAGCTTTCTTT. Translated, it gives CASSLEVNRGNTEAFF.

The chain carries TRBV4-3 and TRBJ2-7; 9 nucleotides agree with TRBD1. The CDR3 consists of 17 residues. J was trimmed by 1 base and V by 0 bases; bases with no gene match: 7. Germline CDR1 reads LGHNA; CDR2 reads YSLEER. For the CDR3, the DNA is TGCGCCAGCAGCCAAGAATGGTTGGGACAGGGATCCTACGAGCAGTACTTC. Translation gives CASSQEWLGQGSYEQYF.

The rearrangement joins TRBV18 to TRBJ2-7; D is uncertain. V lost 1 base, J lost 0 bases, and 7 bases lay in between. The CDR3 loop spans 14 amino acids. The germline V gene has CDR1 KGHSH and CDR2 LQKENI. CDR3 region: CASSPQGSSYEQYF. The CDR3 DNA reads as TGTGCCAGCTCACCACAGGGAAGCTCCTACGAGCAGTACTTC.

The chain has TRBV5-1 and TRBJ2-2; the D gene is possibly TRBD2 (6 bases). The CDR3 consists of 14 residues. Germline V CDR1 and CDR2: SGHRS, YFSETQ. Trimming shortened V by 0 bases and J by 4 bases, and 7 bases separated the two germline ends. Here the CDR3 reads CASSLGGATGELFF. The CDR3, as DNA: TGCGCCAGCAGCTTGGGCGGGGCCACCGGGGAGCTGTTTTTT.

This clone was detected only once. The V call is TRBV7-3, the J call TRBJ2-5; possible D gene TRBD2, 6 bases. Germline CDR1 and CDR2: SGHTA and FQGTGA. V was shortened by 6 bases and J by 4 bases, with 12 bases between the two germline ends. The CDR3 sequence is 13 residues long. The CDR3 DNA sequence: TGTGCCAGCAGTTTCGAGGGAGGAGAGACCCAGTACTTC. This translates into CASSFEGGETQYF.

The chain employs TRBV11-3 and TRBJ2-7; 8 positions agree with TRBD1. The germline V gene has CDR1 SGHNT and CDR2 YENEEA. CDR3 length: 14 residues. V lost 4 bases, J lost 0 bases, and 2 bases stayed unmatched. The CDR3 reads CASSSDRASYEQYF. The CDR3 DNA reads TGTGCCAGCAGCTCGGACAGGGCCTCCTACGAGCAGTACTTC.

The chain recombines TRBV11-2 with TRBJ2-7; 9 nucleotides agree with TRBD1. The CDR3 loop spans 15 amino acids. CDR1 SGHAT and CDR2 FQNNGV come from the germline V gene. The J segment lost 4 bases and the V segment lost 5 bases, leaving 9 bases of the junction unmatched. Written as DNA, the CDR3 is TGTGCCAGCAGCGCAAGACAGGGGGGCAATTACGAGCAGTACTTC. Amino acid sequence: CASSARQGGNYEQYF. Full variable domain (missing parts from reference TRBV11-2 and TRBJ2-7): EAGVAQSPRYKIIEKRQSVAFWCNPISGHATLYWYQQILGQGPKLLIQFQNNGVVDDSQLPKDRFSAERLKGVDSTLKIQPAKLEDSAVYLCASSARQGGNYEQYFGPGTRLTVT.

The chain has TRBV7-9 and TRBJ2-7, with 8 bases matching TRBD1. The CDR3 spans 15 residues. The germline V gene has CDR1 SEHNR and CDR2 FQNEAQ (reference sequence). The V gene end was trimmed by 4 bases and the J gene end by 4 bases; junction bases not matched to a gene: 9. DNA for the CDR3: TGTGCCAGCAGCTCTAACAGGGGGGTGAGATACGAGCAGTACTTC. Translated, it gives CASSSNRGVRYEQYF.

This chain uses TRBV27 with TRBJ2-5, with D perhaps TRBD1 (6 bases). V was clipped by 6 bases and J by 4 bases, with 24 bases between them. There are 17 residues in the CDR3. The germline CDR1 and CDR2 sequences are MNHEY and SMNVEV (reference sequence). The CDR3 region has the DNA TGTGCCAGCAGCCTCACAGGGTCGGCCCCTCGGGCAGAGACCCAGTACTTC. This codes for CASSLTGSAPRAETQYF.

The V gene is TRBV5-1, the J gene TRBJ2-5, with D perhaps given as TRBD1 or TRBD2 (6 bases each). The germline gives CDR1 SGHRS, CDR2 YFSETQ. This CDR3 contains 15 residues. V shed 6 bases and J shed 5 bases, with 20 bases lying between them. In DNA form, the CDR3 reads TGCGCCAGCAAAGATAACCGGGGGCCTACGGAGACCCAGTACTTC. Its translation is CASKDNRGPTETQYF.

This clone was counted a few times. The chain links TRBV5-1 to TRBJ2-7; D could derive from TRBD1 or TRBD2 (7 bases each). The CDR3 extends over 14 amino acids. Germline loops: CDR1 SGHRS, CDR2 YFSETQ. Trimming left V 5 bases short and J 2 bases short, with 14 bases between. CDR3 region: CASRPGGGPYEQYF. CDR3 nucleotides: TGCGCCAGCAGACCAGGGGGGGGACCCTACGAGCAGTACTTC.

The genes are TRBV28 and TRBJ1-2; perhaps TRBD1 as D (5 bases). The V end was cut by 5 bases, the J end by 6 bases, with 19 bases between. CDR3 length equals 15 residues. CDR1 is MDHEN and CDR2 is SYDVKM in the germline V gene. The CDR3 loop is CASSVTGTVRNGYTF. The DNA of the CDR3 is TGTGCCAGCAGTGTCACCGGGACCGTTCGGAATGGCTACACCTTC.

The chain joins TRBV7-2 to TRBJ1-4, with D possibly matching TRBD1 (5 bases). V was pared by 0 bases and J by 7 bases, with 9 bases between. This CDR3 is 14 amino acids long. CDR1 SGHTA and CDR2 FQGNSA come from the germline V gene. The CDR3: CASSLAGAGEKLFF. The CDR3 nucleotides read TGTGCCAGCAGCTTAGCAGGGGCAGGTGAAAAACTGTTTTTT.

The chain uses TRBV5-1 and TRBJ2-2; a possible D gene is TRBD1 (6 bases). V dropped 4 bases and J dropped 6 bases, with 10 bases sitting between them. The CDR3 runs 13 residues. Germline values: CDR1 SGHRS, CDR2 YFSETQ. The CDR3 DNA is TGCGCCAGCAGCCCCGGGACATCCGGGGAGCTGTTTTTT. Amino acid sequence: CASSPGTSGELFF.

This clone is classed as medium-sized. This chain's CDR3 is CSARFYNEQFF. Written as DNA, the CDR3 is TGCAGTGCTAGATTCTACAATGAGCAGTTCTTC. The V and J genes are TRBV20-1 and TRBJ2-1, with unresolved D. This CDR3 is 11 amino acids long. V was pared by 2 bases and J by 3 bases, with 2 bases between. Germline V gene data show CDR1 as DFQATT and CDR2 as SNEGSKA (reference sequence).

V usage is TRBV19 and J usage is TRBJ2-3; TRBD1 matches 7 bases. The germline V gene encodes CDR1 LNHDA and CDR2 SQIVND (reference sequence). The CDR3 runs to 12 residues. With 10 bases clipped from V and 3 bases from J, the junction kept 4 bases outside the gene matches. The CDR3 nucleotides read TGTGCCACCGGGACAGAAACAGATACGCAGTATTTT. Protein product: CATGTETDTQYF.

CDR3 in amino acids: CASSQQSGVQETQYF. CDR3 coding DNA: TGTGCCAGCAGCCAACAGTCGGGAGTTCAAGAGACCCAGTACTTC. V is TRBV4-2 and J is TRBJ2-5, with D maybe TRBD2 (6 bases). The CDR3 length is 15 residues. Trimming removed 2 bases from V and 2 bases from J, with 12 bases in between. The germline gives CDR1 LGHNA, CDR2 YNFKEQ.

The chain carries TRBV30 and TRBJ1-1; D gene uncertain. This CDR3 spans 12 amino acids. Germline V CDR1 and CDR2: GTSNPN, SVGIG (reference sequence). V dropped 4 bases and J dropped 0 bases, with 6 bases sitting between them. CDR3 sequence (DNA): TGTGCCTGGACAGGCATGAACACTGAAGCTTTCTTT. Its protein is CAWTGMNTEAFF.

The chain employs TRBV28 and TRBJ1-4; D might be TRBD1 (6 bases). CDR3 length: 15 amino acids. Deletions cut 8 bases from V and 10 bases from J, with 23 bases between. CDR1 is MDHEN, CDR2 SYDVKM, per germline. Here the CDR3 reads CASSVMRQGMGKLFF. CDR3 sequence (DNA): TGTGCCAGCTCGGTTATGAGGCAGGGGATGGGAAAACTGTTTTTT.

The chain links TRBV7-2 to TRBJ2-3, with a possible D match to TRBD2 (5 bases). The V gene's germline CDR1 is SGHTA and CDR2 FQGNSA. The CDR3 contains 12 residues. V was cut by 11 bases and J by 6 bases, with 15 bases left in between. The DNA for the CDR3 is TGTGCCCCTGGGGAGCGTGGGGATACGCAGTATTTT. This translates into CAPGERGDTQYF.

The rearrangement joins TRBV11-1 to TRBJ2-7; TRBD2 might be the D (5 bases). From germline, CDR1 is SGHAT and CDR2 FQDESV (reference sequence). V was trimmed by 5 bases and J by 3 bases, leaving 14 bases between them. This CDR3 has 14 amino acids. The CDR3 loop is CASSTRLRDYEQYF. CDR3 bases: TGTGCCAGCAGCACGAGACTAAGGGACTACGAGCAGTACTTC.

CDR3 amino acids: CSARSQDTQYF. The CDR3 DNA reads as TGCAGTGCTAGGTCCCAGGATACGCAGTATTTT. The chain couples TRBV20-1 to TRBJ2-3; D is unclear. The CDR3 length is 11 residues. The V and J ends lost 3 bases and 6 bases respectively, with 7 bases between them. The V gene's germline CDR1 is DFQATT and CDR2 SNEGSKA (reference sequence).